Sequencing of this T cell receptor beta chain was carried out in a study of regulatory T cells in long-lasting Graves disease. General observations from the study: Whereas new patients shared 966 public clonotypes, persistent patients shared more, at 2,741.

iRepertoire HTBI primers and Arm-PCR of CDR3 regions built TCR beta libraries. Per the original data handling: The identification of roughly 62 TRBV and 14 to 15 TRBJ segments was made across samples. TCRdb re-analysed the multiplex PCR reads in MiXCR, keeping a single row per CDR3 protein. Here the V and J calls rest on TCRdb's processing, not on the authors' analysis. The sample has about 460,000 distinct CDR3 sequences, approximately 14% seen once. Trimming took off 0 bases at V and 0 bases at J, with 8 bases between the two ends. This CDR3 is 16 amino acids long. Germline V gene data show CDR1 as KGHSH and CDR2 as LQKENI. About this clonotype itself: What it recognizes is unknown.

Documented time point: newly diagnosed GD, antithyroid drugs for less than 3 months. PBMC RNA was the source of the TCR library. The data were also submitted as part of a second study, on T cells in Graves' hyperthyroidism and ophthalmopathy. As that report states: Uncontrolled infection, other autoimmune disease, pregnancy or lactation excluded patients. Diagnostic assessment was based on clinical symptoms, serum thyroxine and TRAb, thyroid ultrasound and orbital computed tomography.

The source is a woman between 50 and 59 years old with Graves disease. Sequenced here: peripheral blood mononuclear cells (PBMCs), sampled at new diagnosis, from a patient treated with antithyroid drugs. The chain joins TRBV18 to TRBJ2-2, with D hard to call. This chain's CDR3 is CASSPPGWPNTGELFF. Written as DNA, the CDR3 is TGTGCCAGCTCACCACCTGGCTGGCCGAACACCGGGGAGCTGTTTTTT.